The clone carrying this TCR beta chain was seen at least ten times. This sample was taken from a study of blood T cells in healthy people across ages. Germline V gene sequence: CDR1 KGHDR, CDR2 SFDVKD. V lost 9 bases to trimming and J lost 3 bases; unmatched junction nucleotides: 8. This CDR3 comprises 14 residues. A sample-barcoded 5' primer and a J-beta primer mix were used in a second PCR of roughly 7 to 11 cycles. TCRdb processed the 5' RACE reads anew with MiXCR; each CDR3 protein has one entry. The sample contains more than 750,000 distinct CDR3 sequences, 25% to 30% of which appear only once. This sample also appeared in a second study, on T cells of mothers and their children. That study adds: Study donors consisted of a few healthy Caucasian mothers and their six children.

J is TRBJ2-3 and V is TRBV24-1; TRBD2 aligns across 7 bases. Specimen: blood. This receptor was identified in a woman aged 40 to 55 in good health. The CDR3 is CATGVSGGTDTQYF. CDR3 sequence (DNA): TGTGCCACCGGGGTCTCCGGGGGGACAGATACGCAGTATTTT.